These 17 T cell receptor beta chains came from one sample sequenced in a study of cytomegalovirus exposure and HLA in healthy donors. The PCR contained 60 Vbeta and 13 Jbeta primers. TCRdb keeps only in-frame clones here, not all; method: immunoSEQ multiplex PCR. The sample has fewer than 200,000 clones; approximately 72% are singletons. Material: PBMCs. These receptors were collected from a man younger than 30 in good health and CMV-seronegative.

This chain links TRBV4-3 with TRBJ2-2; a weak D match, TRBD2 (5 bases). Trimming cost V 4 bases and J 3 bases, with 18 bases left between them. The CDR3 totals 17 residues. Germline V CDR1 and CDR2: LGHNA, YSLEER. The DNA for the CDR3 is TGCGCCAGCAGCCCTAGGCCGGTCGGAGGTGACACCGGGGAGCTGTTTTTT. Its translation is CASSPRPVGGDTGELFF.

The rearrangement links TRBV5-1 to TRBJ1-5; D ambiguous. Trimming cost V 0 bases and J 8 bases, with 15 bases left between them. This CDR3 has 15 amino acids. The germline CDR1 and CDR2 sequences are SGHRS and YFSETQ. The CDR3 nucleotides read TGCGCCAGCAGCTTGGCCCCCCAGGACGGGGAGCCCCAGCATTTT. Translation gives CASSLAPQDGEPQHF.

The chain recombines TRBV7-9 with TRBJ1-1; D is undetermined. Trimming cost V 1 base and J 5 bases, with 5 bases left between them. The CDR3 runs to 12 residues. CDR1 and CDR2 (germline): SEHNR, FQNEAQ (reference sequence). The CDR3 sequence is CASSLVRTEAFF. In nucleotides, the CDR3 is TGTGCCAGCAGCTTAGTCAGGACTGAAGCTTTCTTT.

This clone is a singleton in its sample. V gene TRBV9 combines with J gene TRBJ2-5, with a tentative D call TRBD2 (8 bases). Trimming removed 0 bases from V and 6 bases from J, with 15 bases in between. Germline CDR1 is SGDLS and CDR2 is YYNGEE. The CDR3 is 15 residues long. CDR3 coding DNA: TGTGCCAGCAGCGTAGACGGGAGGGGGCAGAAGACCCAGTACTTC. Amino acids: CASSVDGRGQKTQYF.

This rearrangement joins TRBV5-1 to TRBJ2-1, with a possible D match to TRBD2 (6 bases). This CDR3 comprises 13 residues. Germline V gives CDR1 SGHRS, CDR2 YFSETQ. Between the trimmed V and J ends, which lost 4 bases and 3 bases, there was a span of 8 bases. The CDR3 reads CASSGGNYNEQFF. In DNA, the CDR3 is TGCGCCAGCAGCGGCGGGAACTACAATGAGCAGTTCTTC.

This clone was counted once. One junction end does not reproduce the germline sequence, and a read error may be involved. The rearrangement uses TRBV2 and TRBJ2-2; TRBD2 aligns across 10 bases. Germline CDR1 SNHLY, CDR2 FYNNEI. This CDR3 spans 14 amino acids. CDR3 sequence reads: CARSEREGHGELFF. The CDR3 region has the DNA TGTGCCAGGAGTGAGCGGGAGGGTCACGGGGAGCTGTTTTTT.

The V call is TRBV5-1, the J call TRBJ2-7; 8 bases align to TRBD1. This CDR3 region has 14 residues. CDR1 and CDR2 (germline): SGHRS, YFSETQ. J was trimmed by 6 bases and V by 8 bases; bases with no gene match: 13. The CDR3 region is CASTKETGEGEQYF. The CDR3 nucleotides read TGCGCCAGTACCAAAGAGACAGGGGAAGGCGAGCAGTACTTC. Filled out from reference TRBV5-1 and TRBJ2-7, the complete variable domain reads KAGVTQTPRYLIKTRGQQVTLSCSPISGHRSVSWYQQTPGQGLQFLFEYFSETQRNKGNFPGRFSGRQFSNSRSEMNVSTLELGDSALYLCASTKETGEGEQYFGPGTRLTVT.

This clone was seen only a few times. The CDR3 DNA follows: TGTGCCATCAGTGAGGAGAGAGAAGAGACCCAGTACTTC. Protein product: CAISEEREETQYF. The chain links TRBV10-3 to TRBJ2-5; the D is unclear. V was cut by 2 bases and J by 3 bases, with 7 bases left in between. Germline values: CDR1 ENHRY, CDR2 SYGVKD. The CDR3 loop spans 13 amino acids.

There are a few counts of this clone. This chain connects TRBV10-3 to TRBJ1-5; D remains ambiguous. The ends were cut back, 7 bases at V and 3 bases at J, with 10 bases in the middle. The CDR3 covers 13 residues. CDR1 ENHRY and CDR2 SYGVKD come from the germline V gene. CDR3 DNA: TGTGCCATCACCGGTGGACTCAATCAGCCCCAGCATTTT. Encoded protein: CAITGGLNQPQHF.

CDR3 nucleotides: TGTGCCAGCAGCTTGGAGGGACTTTCCAATGAGCAGTTCTTC. This translates into CASSLEGLSNEQFF. V and J are TRBV7-9 and TRBJ2-1; TRBD2 might be the D (6 bases). Deletions cut 3 bases from V and 6 bases from J, with 12 bases between. There are 14 residues in the CDR3. Per germline, CDR1 SEHNR and CDR2 FQNEAQ (reference sequence).

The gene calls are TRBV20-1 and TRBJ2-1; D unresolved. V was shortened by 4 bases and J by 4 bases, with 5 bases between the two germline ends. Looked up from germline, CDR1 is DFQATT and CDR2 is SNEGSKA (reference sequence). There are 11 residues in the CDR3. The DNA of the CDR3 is TGCAGTGCTAACACATACAATGAGCAGTTCTTC. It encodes CSANTYNEQFF.

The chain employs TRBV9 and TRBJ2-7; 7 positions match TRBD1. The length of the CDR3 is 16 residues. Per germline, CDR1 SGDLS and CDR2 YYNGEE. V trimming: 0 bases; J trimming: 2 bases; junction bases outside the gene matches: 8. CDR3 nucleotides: TGTGCCAGCAGCGTAGAATCAACAGGGGCGACCTACGAGCAGTACTTC. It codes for CASSVESTGATYEQYF.

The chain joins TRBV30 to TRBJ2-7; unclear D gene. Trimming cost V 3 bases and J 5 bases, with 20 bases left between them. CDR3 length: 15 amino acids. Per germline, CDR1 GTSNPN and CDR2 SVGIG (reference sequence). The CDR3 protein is CAWSETPSWPHEQYF. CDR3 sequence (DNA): TGTGCCTGGAGCGAGACTCCCTCTTGGCCCCACGAGCAGTACTTC.

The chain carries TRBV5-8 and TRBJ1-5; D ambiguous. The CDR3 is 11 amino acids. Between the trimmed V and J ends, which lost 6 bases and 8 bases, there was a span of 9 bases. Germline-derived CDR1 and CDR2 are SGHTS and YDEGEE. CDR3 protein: CASTRIEPQHF. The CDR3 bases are TGTGCCAGCACCAGGATTGAGCCCCAGCATTTT.

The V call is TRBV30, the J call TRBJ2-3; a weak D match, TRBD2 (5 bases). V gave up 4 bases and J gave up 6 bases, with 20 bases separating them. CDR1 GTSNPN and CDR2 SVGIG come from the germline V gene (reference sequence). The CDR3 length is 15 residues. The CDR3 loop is CAWNGLANRPDTQYF. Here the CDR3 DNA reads TGTGCCTGGAATGGATTAGCGAACCGCCCGGATACGCAGTATTTT.

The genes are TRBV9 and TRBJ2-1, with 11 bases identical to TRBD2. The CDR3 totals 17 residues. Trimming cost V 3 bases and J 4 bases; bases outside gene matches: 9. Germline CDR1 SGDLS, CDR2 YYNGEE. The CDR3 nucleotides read TGTGCCAGCAGCGACTCTAGCGGGAGGTCCAAATACAATGAGCAGTTCTTC. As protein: CASSDSSGRSKYNEQFF.

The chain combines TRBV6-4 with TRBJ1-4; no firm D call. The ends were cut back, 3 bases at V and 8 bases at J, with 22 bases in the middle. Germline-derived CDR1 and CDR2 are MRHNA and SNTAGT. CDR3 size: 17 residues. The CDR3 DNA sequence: TGTGCCAGCAGTGATAGGGAGAAAGACATACCCGCCGAAAAACTGTTTTTT. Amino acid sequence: CASSDREKDIPAEKLFF.